The 12 T cell receptor beta chains below all came from one sample that was sequenced in a study of Ad26.COV2.S vaccination and SARS-CoV-2 variants. Repertoires were generated with immunoSEQ multiplex PCR, while TCRdb's copy carries only in-frame clones and drops some. The sample records about 350,000 clones, around 88% being singletons. Treatment meaning: about 20 received Ad26.COV2.S at low or high dose, single or two shots; roughly five received placebo; per-sample allocation not given. On day 63 after the first injection, vaccine and placebo recipients gave samples. Source: peripheral blood, taken in a trial of Ad26.COV2.S vaccine versus placebo. The source is a person aged 18-60 years who received the Ad26.COV2.S COVID-19 vaccine or a placebo.

The chain carries TRBV27 and TRBJ1-6, with D possibly being TRBD1 (5 bases). CDR1 and CDR2 (germline): MNHEY, SMNVEV (reference sequence). The CDR3 has 15 residues. V gave up 4 bases and J gave up 3 bases, with 10 bases separating them. CDR3 sequence (DNA): TGTGCCAGCAGTTCCCGGGGGGTCTATAATTCACCCCTCCACTTT. This sequence encodes CASSSRGVYNSPLHF.

Comments on this clone: Other nucleotide sequences in the sample specify the same CDR3. The chain links TRBV5-6 to TRBJ1-1; the D is unclear. The V gene lost 2 bases and the J gene lost 0 bases, with 2 bases spanning the gap. Germline values: CDR1 SGHDT, CDR2 YYEEEE. The CDR3 has 12 residues. The CDR3 loop reads CASSLLNTEAFF. CDR3 sequence (DNA): TGTGCCAGCAGCTTACTGAACACTGAAGCTTTCTTT.

The chain carries TRBV10-3 and TRBJ2-7; 9 nucleotides agree with TRBD1. The V segment lost 0 bases and the J segment 4 bases; nucleotides outside the gene matches: 4. Germline assignment: CDR1 ENHRY and CDR2 SYGVKD. This CDR3 is 15 amino acids long. The CDR3 region has the DNA TGTGCCATCAGTGAGTCGGGGACAGGGAGGTACGAGCAGTACTTC. Encoded protein: CAISESGTGRYEQYF.

This sequence joins TRBV30 and TRBJ2-2, with D possibly TRBD2 on 5 matching bases. Germline loops: CDR1 GTSNPN, CDR2 SVGIG (reference sequence). V shed 3 bases and J shed 4 bases, with 12 bases lying between them. CDR3 size: 14 residues. The CDR3 nucleotides read TGTGCCTGGAGAAGTGGGAGTGGCACCGGGGAGCTGTTTTTT. It yields the protein CAWRSGSGTGELFF.

The rearrangement joins TRBV5-1 to TRBJ2-5; D is unclear. Germline assignment: CDR1 SGHRS and CDR2 YFSETQ. Trimming left V 0 bases short and J 2 bases short, with 8 bases between. CDR3 length equals 14 residues. The DNA of the CDR3 is TGCGCCAGCAGCTTGGACAGTAATCAAGAGACCCAGTACTTC. It specifies CASSLDSNQETQYF.

Details on this clone: In the same sample, other DNA sequences code for this CDR3. V is TRBV10-2 and J is TRBJ2-7, with 8 bases that match TRBD1. V was pared by 6 bases and J by 2 bases, with 3 bases of the junction left unmatched. Per the germline V gene, CDR1 is WSHSY and CDR2 is SAAADI. This CDR3 is 13 amino acids long. CDR3: CASSRDRTYEQYF. CDR3 sequence (DNA): TGCGCCAGCAGCCGGGACAGGACCTACGAGCAGTACTTC.

This clone was seen a handful of times. CDR3 DNA sequence: TGCAGCGTTTTCAGGGGGCAGGATGAAGCTTTCTTT. This encodes CSVFRGQDEAFF. The V gene is TRBV29-1, the J gene TRBJ1-1; 8 bases line up with TRBD1. Per germline, CDR1 SQVTM and CDR2 ANQGSEA. The V and J ends lost 5 bases and 7 bases, in that order; junction bases with no gene match: 6. The CDR3 loop spans 12 amino acids.

The chain carries TRBV3-1 (or the pseudogene TRBV3-2) and TRBJ2-1; tentatively, D is TRBD1 or TRBD2 (6 bases each). The germline V and J ends were trimmed by 5 bases and 9 bases, with 17 bases remaining between them. Germline CDR1 and CDR2: LGHDT and YNNKEL (reference sequence). This CDR3 contains 14 residues. CDR3 region: CASSSPFRGPEQFF. As DNA, the CDR3 is TGTGCCAGCAGCTCTCCCTTCCGGGGGCCTGAGCAGTTCTTC.

The chain is built from TRBV9 and TRBJ1-4; D possibly corresponds to TRBD1 (5 bases). Trimming pared 0 bases from V and 7 bases from J, leaving 10 bases between. In germline, CDR1 is SGDLS, CDR2 YYNGEE. This CDR3 region has 14 residues. The CDR3 nucleotides are TGTGCCAGCAGCGTAGGAGGGGTGGGTGAAAAACTGTTTTTT. It specifies CASSVGGVGEKLFF. The full variable domain, rest sourced from reference TRBV9 and TRBJ1-4, is DSGVTQTPKHLITATGQRVTLRCSPRSGDLSVYWYQQSLDQGLQFLIQYYNGEERAKGNILERFSAQQFPDLHSELNLSSLELGDSALYFCASSVGGVGEKLFFGSGTQLSVL.

This clone occurred once. The V gene is TRBV19, the J gene TRBJ1-4; D gene uncertain. V dropped 3 bases and J dropped 4 bases, with 9 bases sitting between them. CDR3 length: 14 amino acids. The germline CDR1 and CDR2 sequences are LNHDA and SQIVND (reference sequence). For the CDR3, the DNA is TGTGCCAGTAGTATTCCTGGGCTTAATGAAAAACTGTTTTTT. Encoded protein: CASSIPGLNEKLFF.

This chain joins TRBV19 and TRBJ1-5; D gene ambiguous. This CDR3 comprises 14 residues. Trimming cost V 2 bases and J 0 bases, with 5 bases left between them. Germline CDR1 LNHDA, CDR2 SQIVND (reference sequence). Written as DNA, the CDR3 is TGTGCCAGTAGTATATTGAGTAGCAATCAGCCCCAGCATTTT. This translates into CASSILSSNQPQHF.

The J gene is TRBJ1-1, the V gene TRBV18; 9 bases align to TRBD1. Germline V gene lookup returns CDR1 KGHSH and CDR2 LQKENI. The CDR3 length is 13 residues. Trimming removed 5 bases from V and 4 bases from J; junction bases left unmatched: 2. In DNA, the CDR3 is TGTGCCAGCTCAAAGGACAGGGGCACTGAAGCTTTCTTT. Residues: CASSKDRGTEAFF.